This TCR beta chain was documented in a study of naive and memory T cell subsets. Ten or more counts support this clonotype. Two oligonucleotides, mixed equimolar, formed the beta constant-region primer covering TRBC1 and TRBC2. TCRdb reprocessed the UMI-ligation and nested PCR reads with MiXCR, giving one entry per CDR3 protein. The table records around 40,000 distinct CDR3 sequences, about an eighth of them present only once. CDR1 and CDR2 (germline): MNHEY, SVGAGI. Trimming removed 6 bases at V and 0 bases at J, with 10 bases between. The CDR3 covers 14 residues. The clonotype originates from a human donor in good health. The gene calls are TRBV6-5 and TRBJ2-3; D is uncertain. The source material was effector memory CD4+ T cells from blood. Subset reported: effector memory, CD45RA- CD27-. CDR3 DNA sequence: TGTGCCAGCAGCGAGAGTTTTAGCACAGATACGCAGTATTTT. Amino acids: CASSESFSTDTQYF.